This passage covers 22 T cell receptor beta chains from one sample sequenced in a study of regulatory T cells in long-lasting Graves disease (dated by TCRdb to the early 2020s). The time point tag for this specimen amounts to: persistent/refractory GD, antithyroid drugs over 5 years with positive TRAb. For both TCR sequencing and RNA sequencing, RNA was extracted from PBMCs using TRIzol. Preparation of the library involved multiplex PCR. The instrument given in TCRdb is Illumina HiSeq 4000. CDR3 regions were amplified by Arm-PCR with iRepertoire HTBI primers to construct TCR beta libraries. TCRdb applied fastp at Q25 and MiXCR to the public reads, then kept only in-frame beta chains. Each CDR3 protein appears once, grouped with its most common genes and DNA. This sample has under 500,000 distinct CDR3 sequences in its table, and around 21% of those were observed once. The ten largest make up less than 25% of the sample.

Sequenced here: peripheral blood mononuclear cells (PBMCs), sampled when the disease was refractory, from a patient treated with antithyroid drugs. All receptors derive from a female donor with Graves disease.

The V and J genes are TRBV28 and TRBJ2-7; D remains ambiguous. From germline, CDR1 is MDHEN and CDR2 SYDVKM. Between the trimmed V and J ends, which lost 10 bases and 0 bases, there was a span of 10 bases. CDR3 length: 12 residues. CDR3 protein: CATLDTSYEQYF. In DNA, the CDR3 is TGTGCCACCTTGGATACCTCCTACGAGCAGTACTTC.

This clonotype was detected ten times or more. V gene TRBV6-1 combines with J gene TRBJ1-1, with 9 bases aligning to TRBD1. Germline CDR1 reads MNHNS; CDR2 reads SASEGT. Trimming cost V 6 bases and J 1 base; bases outside gene matches: 3. The CDR3 is made up of 14 amino acids. The CDR3 sequence: CASRLTGGNTEAFF. DNA for the CDR3: TGTGCCAGCAGGCTGACAGGGGGGAACACTGAAGCTTTCTTT.

The V gene is TRBV5-1, the J gene TRBJ1-1; D remains unclear. Per germline, CDR1 SGHRS and CDR2 YFSETQ. Trimming cost V 6 bases and J 6 bases, with 15 bases left between them. The CDR3 consists of 13 residues. In DNA, the CDR3 is TGCGCCAGCAAAGGCCCGGGTCTCGCTGAAGCTTTCTTT. Translation: CASKGPGLAEAFF.

In this sample, this clonotype turned up many times. The chain combines TRBV12-3 or TRBV12-4 with TRBJ2-5; 9 bases agree with TRBD2. With 3 bases clipped from V and 2 bases from J, the junction kept 7 bases outside the gene matches. The CDR3 has 16 residues. In nucleotides, the CDR3 is TGTGCCAGCAGTTTTAATAGCGGGAGTGGGCAAGAGACCCAGTACTTC. Protein product: CASSFNSGSGQETQYF.

This clonotype was recorded many times. The chain carries TRBV6-5 and TRBJ2-7; possibly TRBD2 for D (5 bases). The CDR3 is made up of 14 amino acids. CDR1 and CDR2 (germline): MNHEY, SVGAGI. Trimming took off 0 bases at V and 7 bases at J, with 13 bases between the two ends. The CDR3 region has the DNA TGTGCCAGCAGTTACTCGAGTTCCAGCGGAGAGCAGTACTTC. Its protein product is CASSYSSSSGEQYF.

There are many counts of this clonotype. The V gene is TRBV10-3, the J gene TRBJ1-1; D possibly corresponds to TRBD1 (6 bases). The length of the CDR3 is 12 residues. The ends were cut back, 3 bases at V and 10 bases at J, with 12 bases in the middle. Germline V CDR1 and CDR2: ENHRY, SYGVKD. The CDR3 DNA reads TGTGCCATCAGTGATACGGACAGCGGAGCTTTCTTT. Residues: CAISDTDSGAFF.

This clonotype was recorded at least ten times. The chain carries TRBV28 and TRBJ1-2, with a possible D match to TRBD1 (6 bases). This CDR3 region has 17 residues. V shed 1 base and J shed 3 bases, with 18 bases lying between them. CDR1 and CDR2 from the germline V gene are MDHEN and SYDVKM. CDR3 protein: CASSLFGGASKDYGYTF. CDR3 nucleotide sequence: TGTGCCAGCAGTTTATTCGGGGGGGCTTCTAAGGACTATGGCTACACCTTC.

The rearrangement joins TRBV30 to TRBJ2-2; D may match TRBD1 or TRBD2 (5 bases each). Trimming pared 0 bases from V and 6 bases from J, leaving 11 bases between. CDR3 length: 14 amino acids. Germline V CDR1 and CDR2: GTSNPN, SVGIG (reference sequence). The CDR3 nucleotides read TGTGCCTGGAGTGTCTCCTTGGGGGCCGGGGAGCTGTTTTTT. Its protein is CAWSVSLGAGELFF.

This clonotype was observed at least ten times. The rearrangement joins TRBV12-3 or TRBV12-4 to TRBJ2-7; 8 bases map to TRBD1. The CDR3 has 14 residues. J lost 4 bases, V lost 4 bases, and 6 bases had no gene match. DNA for the CDR3: TGTGCCAGCAGTTCCCGGGACAGGCTGTACGAGCAGTACTTC. Its translation: CASSSRDRLYEQYF.

This clonotype was seen a handful of times. J is TRBJ1-1 and V is TRBV7-9; D uncertain. CDR1 is SEHNR and CDR2 is FQNEAQ in the germline V gene (reference sequence). V lost 1 base and J lost 3, with 12 bases in between. CDR3 length: 15 residues. CDR3 nucleotides: TGTGCCAGCAGCTTAGAACAGCCAAGGGACACTGAAGCTTTCTTT. Translating gives CASSLEQPRDTEAFF.

The chain recombines TRBV6-1 with TRBJ1-6; D gene ambiguous. From germline, CDR1 is MNHNS and CDR2 SASEGT. Trimming shortened V by 1 base and J by 7 bases, and 5 bases separated the two germline ends. The CDR3 has 13 amino acids. Written as DNA, the CDR3 is TGTGCCAGCAGTGAAGTCCCGAATTCACCCCTCCACTTT. Its translation is CASSEVPNSPLHF.

The table lists this clonotype with many counts. This chain uses TRBV20-1 with TRBJ2-5; D is possibly TRBD1 or TRBD2 (5 bases each). CDR1 is DFQATT, CDR2 SNEGSKA, per germline (reference sequence). This CDR3 has 16 amino acids. V gave up 1 base and J gave up 5 bases, with 20 bases separating them. The CDR3 coding sequence is TGCAGTGCTAGAGGGGACCAGATTGCCCGGTTGGAGACCCAGTACTTC. Its translation is CSARGDQIARLETQYF.

The chain joins TRBV7-6 to TRBJ2-3; 8 positions agree with TRBD1. CDR1 SGHVS and CDR2 FNYEAQ come from the germline V gene. The V and J ends lost 5 bases and 3 bases, in that order; junction bases with no gene match: 4. This CDR3 spans 14 amino acids. The CDR3 loop reads CASSLDRVTDTQYF. CDR3 sequence (DNA): TGTGCCAGCAGCCTGGACAGGGTAACAGATACGCAGTATTTT.

V usage is TRBV13 and J usage is TRBJ2-6, with 11 bases that match TRBD2. In germline, CDR1 is PRHDT, CDR2 FYEKMQ (reference sequence). There are 17 residues in the CDR3. V gave up 3 bases and J gave up 1 base; unmatched junction bases: 2. The CDR3 DNA reads TGTGCCAGCAGCTTGGGACTAGCGGATTCTGGGGCCAACGTCCTGACTTTC. Protein: CASSLGLADSGANVLTF.

The table lists this clonotype with many counts. V is TRBV27 and J is TRBJ2-7; D possibly corresponds to TRBD1 (5 bases). Per germline, CDR1 MNHEY and CDR2 SMNVEV (reference sequence). The CDR3 contains 16 residues. V was clipped by 2 bases and J by 4 bases, with 18 bases between them. CDR3 sequence: CASSLLSGQGWYEQYF. The CDR3 DNA reads as TGTGCCAGCAGTTTACTCTCCGGGCAGGGTTGGTACGAGCAGTACTTC.

The chain employs TRBV29-1 and TRBJ2-7; 10 bases agree with TRBD1. Germline lookup yields CDR1 SQVTM and CDR2 ANQGSEA. V lost 6 bases, J lost 3 bases, and 5 bases stayed unmatched. This CDR3 is built from 13 residues. CDR3 nucleotide sequence: TGCAGCGTAGAGGGACAGGGGTTCTACGAGCAGTACTTC. It translates to CSVEGQGFYEQYF.

V gene TRBV5-4 combines with J gene TRBJ1-1; no clear D. Trimming removed 5 bases from V and 1 base from J, with 15 bases in between. CDR1 and CDR2 from the germline V gene are SGHNT and YYREEE (reference sequence). This CDR3 spans 15 amino acids. CDR3 bases: TGTGCCAGCAGTACTAAAGGCAGACGGAACACTGAAGCTTTCTTT. Its protein is CASSTKGRRNTEAFF.

At least ten counts were recorded for this clonotype. This rearrangement joins TRBV11-2 to TRBJ1-2; tentative D call: TRBD1 (5 bases). Germline V gene lookup returns CDR1 SGHAT and CDR2 FQNNGV. This CDR3 has 16 amino acids. V dropped 4 bases and J dropped 4 bases, with 19 bases sitting between them. The CDR3 protein is CASSSRPAGLPYGYTF. The CDR3 region has the DNA TGTGCCAGCAGCTCCCGTCCGGCAGGGCTCCCCTATGGCTACACCTTC.

CDR3 region: CASIQLRDRGGHEQFF. The CDR3 DNA sequence: TGTGCCAGCATTCAACTCCGGGACAGGGGAGGCCATGAGCAGTTCTTC. This sequence joins TRBV28 and TRBJ2-1; TRBD1 aligns across 10 bases. The CDR3 runs 16 residues. V lost 7 bases, J lost 8 bases, and 14 bases stayed unmatched. In germline, CDR1 is MDHEN, CDR2 SYDVKM.

The V gene is TRBV6-5, the J gene TRBJ2-4, with no clear D. The V and J ends lost 3 bases and 0 bases respectively, with 15 bases between them. CDR1 is MNHEY, CDR2 SVGAGI, per germline. This CDR3 spans 17 amino acids. In DNA form, the CDR3 reads TGTGCCAGCAGTTATTATCTGGCGGACCTAGCCAAAAACATTCAGTACTTC. Its protein is CASSYYLADLAKNIQYF.

This clonotype showed up many times. The V gene is TRBV11-3, the J gene TRBJ2-2; D is ambiguous. The V and J ends lost 5 bases and 8 bases respectively, with 9 bases between them. The length of the CDR3 is 12 residues. The germline CDR1 and CDR2 sequences are SGHNT and YENEEA. The CDR3 loop reads CASSLTGGELFF. CDR3 DNA: TGTGCCAGCAGCCTGACGGGTGGGGAGCTGTTTTTT.

This clonotype was recorded only once. A read error may be the cause here, since a much bigger clone is one base away. The CDR3 end shows no conserved phenylalanine or tryptophan, and so a read error is likely. The chain joins TRBV29-1 to TRBJ2-7, with D unresolved. CDR3 length equals 11 residues. The V end was cut by 3 bases, the J end by 4 bases, with 7 bases between. The germline V gene encodes CDR1 SQVTM and CDR2 ANQGSEA. The CDR3 DNA reads as TGCAGCGTTGAGGAAGTATACGAGCAGTACATC. Its protein product is CSVEEVYEQYI.